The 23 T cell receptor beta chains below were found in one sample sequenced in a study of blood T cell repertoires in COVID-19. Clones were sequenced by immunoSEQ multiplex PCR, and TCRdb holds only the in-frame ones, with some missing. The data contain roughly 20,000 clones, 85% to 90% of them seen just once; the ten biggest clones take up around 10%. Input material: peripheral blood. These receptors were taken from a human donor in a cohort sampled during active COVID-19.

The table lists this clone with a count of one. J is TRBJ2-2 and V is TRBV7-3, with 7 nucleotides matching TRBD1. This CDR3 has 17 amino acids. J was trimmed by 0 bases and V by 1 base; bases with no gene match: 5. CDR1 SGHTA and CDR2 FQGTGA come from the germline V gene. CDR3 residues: CASSLNRDSTNTGELFF. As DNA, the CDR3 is TGTGCCAGCAGCTTAAACCGGGACAGCACGAACACCGGGGAGCTGTTTTTT.

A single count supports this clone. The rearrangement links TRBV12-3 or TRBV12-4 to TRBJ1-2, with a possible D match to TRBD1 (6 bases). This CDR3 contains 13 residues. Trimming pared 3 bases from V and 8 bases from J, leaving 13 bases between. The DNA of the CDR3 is TGTGCCAGCAGTTTTTCGGACAGATACGGCTACACCTTC. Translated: CASSFSDRYGYTF.

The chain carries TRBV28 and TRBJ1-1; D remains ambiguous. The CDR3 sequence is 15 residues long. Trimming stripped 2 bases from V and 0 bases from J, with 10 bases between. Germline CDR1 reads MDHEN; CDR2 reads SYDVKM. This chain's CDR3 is CASSLNRGMNTEAFF. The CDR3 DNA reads TGTGCCAGCAGTTTAAACCGGGGAATGAACACTGAAGCTTTCTTT.

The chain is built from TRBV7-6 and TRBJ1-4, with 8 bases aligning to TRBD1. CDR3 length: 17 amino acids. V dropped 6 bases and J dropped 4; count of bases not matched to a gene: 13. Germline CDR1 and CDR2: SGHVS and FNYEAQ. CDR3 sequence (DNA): TGTGCCAGCAGTCCAGGGGGCGCGGGGTTTGGTAATGAAAAACTGTTTTTT. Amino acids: CASSPGGAGFGNEKLFF.

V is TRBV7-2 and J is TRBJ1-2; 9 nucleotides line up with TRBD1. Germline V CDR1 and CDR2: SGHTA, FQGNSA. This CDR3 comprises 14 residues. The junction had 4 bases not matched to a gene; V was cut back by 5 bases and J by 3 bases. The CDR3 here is CASSPGQGYYGYTF. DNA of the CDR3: TGTGCCAGCAGCCCCGGACAGGGGTACTATGGCTACACCTTC.

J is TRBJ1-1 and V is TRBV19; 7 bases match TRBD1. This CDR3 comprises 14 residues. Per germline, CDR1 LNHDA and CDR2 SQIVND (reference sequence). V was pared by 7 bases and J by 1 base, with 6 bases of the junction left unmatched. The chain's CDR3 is CASIGQAENTEAFF. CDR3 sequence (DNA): TGTGCCAGTATCGGACAGGCAGAGAACACTGAAGCTTTCTTT.

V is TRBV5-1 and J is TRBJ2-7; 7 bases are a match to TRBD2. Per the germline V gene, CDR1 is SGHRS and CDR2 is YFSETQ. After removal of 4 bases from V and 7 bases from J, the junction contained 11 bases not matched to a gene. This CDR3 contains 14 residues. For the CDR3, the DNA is TGCGCCAGCAGCACAGCCGGGACTACTTCTGAGCAGTACTTC. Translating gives CASSTAGTTSEQYF.

CDR3 protein: CASSSSGSNTGELFF. CDR3 bases: TGTGCCAGCAGCTCCAGCGGGAGCAACACCGGGGAGCTGTTTTTT. The chain has TRBV9 and TRBJ2-2, with TRBD2 identical over 8 bases. Germline CDR1 and CDR2: SGDLS and YYNGEE. With V trimmed by 4 bases and J by 2 bases, 4 bases remained unmatched. This CDR3 contains 15 residues.

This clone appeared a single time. Written as DNA, the CDR3 is TGTGCCAGCAGTACAGGGGATTATGGCTACACCTTC. As protein: CASSTGDYGYTF. This chain uses TRBV7-8 with TRBJ1-2; 7 bases agree with TRBD1. CDR1 and CDR2 from the germline V gene are SGHVS and FQNEAQ. V lost 6 bases, J lost 5 bases, and 3 bases stayed unmatched. The CDR3 covers 12 residues.

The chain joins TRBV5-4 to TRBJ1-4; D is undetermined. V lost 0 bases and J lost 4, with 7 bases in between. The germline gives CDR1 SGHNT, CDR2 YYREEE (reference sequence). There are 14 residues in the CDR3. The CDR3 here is CASSLGQVNEKLFF. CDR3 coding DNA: TGTGCCAGCAGCTTGGGGCAGGTTAATGAAAAACTGTTTTTT.

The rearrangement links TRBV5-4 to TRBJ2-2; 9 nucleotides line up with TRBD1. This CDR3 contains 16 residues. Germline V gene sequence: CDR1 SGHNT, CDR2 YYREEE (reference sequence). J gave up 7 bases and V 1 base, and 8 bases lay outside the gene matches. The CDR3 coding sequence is TGTGCCAGCAGCTTGACCCAACAGGGGGCGGTCGGGGAGCTGTTTTTT. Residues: CASSLTQQGAVGELFF.

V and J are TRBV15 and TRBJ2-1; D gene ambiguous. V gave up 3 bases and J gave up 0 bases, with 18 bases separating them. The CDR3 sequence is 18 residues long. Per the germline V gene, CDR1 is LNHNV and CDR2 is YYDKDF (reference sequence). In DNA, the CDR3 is TGTGCCACCAGCAGTCCCCGCAGTACCCTTCGCTCCTACAATGAGCAGTTCTTC. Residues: CATSSPRSTLRSYNEQFF.

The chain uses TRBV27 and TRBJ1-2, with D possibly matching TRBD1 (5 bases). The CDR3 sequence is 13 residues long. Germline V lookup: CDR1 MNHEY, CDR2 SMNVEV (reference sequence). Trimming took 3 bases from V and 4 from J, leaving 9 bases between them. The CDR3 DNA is TGTGCCAGCAGTTTGGCAGGGTCCTATGGCTACACCTTC. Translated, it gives CASSLAGSYGYTF.

The CDR3 DNA reads as TGTGCCAGCTCACCCGACAGGGACGAAAAACTGTTTTTT. Amino acids: CASSPDRDEKLFF. The V gene is TRBV18, the J gene TRBJ1-4; 7 positions agree with TRBD1. The germline V gene encodes CDR1 KGHSH and CDR2 LQKENI. CDR3 length: 13 amino acids. The J segment lost 8 bases and the V segment lost 3 bases, leaving 3 bases of the junction unmatched.

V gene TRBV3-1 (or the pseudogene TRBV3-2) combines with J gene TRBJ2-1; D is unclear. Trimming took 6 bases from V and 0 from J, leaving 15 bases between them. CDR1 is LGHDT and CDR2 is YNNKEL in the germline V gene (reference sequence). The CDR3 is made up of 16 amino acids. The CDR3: CASRNRQVSSYNEQFF. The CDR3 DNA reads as TGTGCCAGCAGAAATCGCCAGGTTAGCTCCTACAATGAGCAGTTCTTC.

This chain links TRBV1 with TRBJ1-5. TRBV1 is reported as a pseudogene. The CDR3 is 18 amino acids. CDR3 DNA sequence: TGCACCAGCAGCCCTGCCCTATGCAGGGACTATAGCAATCAGCCCCAGCATTTT. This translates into CTSSPALCRDYSNQPQHF.

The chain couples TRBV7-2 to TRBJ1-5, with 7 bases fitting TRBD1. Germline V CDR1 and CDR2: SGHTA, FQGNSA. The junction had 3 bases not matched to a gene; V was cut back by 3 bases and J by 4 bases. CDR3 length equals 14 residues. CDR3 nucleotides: TGTGCCAGCAGCTTTGGGGACAGAAATCAGCCCCAGCATTTT. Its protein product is CASSFGDRNQPQHF. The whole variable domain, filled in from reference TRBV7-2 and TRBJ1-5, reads GAGVSQSPSNKVTEKGKDVELRCDPISGHTALYWYRQSLGQGLEFLIYFQGNSAPDKSGLPSDRFSAERTGGSVSTLTIQRTQQEDSAVYLCASSFGDRNQPQHFGDGTRLSIL.

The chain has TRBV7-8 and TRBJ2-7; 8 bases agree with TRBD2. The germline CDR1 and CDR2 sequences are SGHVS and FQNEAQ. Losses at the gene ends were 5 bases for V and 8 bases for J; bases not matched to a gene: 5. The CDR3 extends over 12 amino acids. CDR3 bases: TGTGCCAGCAGCCCGGGGGGGCGGCAGCAGTACTTC. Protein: CASSPGGRQQYF.

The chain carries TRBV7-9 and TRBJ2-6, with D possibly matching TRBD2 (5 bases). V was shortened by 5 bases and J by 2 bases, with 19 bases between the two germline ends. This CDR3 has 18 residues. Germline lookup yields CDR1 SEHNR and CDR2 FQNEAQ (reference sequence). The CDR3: CASSPPGGDSPGANVLTF. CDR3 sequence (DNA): TGTGCCAGCAGCCCCCCCGGAGGAGATAGCCCTGGGGCCAACGTCCTGACTTTC.

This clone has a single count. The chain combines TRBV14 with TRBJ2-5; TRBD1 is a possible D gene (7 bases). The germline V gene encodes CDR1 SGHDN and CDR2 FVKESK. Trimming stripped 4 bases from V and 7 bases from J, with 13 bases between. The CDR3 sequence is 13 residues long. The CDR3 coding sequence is TGTGCCAGCAGCCGCGGGACAGCGGGGACCCAGTACTTC. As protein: CASSRGTAGTQYF.

CDR3 protein: CASSLVRQSGFDEQFF. The CDR3 DNA is TGTGCCAGCAGCTTAGTTCGCCAGTCGGGGTTCGATGAGCAGTTCTTC. The V call is TRBV7-9, the J call TRBJ2-1; a possible D gene is TRBD2 (5 bases). Germline V gene sequence: CDR1 SEHNR, CDR2 FQNEAQ (reference sequence). Trimming removed 1 base at V and 8 bases at J, with 18 bases between. The CDR3 length is 16 residues.

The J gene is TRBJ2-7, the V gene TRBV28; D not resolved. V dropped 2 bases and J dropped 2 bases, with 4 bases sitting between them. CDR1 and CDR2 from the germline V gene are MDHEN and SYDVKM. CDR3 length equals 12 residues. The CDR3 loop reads CASSLATYEQYF. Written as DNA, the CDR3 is TGTGCCAGCAGTTTAGCGACCTACGAGCAGTACTTC.

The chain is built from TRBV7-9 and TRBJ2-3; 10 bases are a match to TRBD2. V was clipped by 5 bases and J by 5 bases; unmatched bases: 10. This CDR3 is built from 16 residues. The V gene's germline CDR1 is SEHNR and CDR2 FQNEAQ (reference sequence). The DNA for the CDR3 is TGTGCCAGCAGCACGCTGCTAGCGGGAGTTAAAGATACGCAGTATTTT. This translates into CASSTLLAGVKDTQYF.